The clone carrying this TCR beta chain was detected only once. This entry is derived from a study of blood T cell repertoires in COVID-19. The CDR3 has 14 residues. The germline gives CDR1 LNHDA, CDR2 SQIVND (reference sequence). V dropped 2 bases and J dropped 1 base, with 8 bases sitting between them. In the study's own analysis: Using reference gene primer amplification, nucleated cell counts were estimated. Assay used: immunoSEQ multiplex PCR; TCRdb lists only in-frame clones, some missing. Clone size and the V and J calls come from that table; the DNA yielded D and trimming. Of around 40,000 clones listed, about 91% are singletons.

The sequence came from an elderly woman with acute or convalescent COVID-19. This sequence joins TRBV19 and TRBJ1-1, with a tentative D call TRBD1 (6 bases). What was sequenced was peripheral blood. This chain's CDR3 is CASSIWGQNTEAFF. The CDR3 region has the DNA TGTGCCAGTAGTATATGGGGACAGAACACTGAAGCTTTCTTT.